The sequence of this TCR beta chain was determined in a study of blood T cell repertoires in COVID-19. Repertoires were generated with immunoSEQ multiplex PCR, while TCRdb's copy carries only in-frame clones and drops some. The table shows around 450,000 clones, with less than 95% occurring only once. The CDR3 runs 11 residues. Germline V gives CDR1 DFQATT, CDR2 SNEGSKA (reference sequence). With 5 bases removed from V and 7 bases from J, the gap between germline ends came to 6 bases. The V gene is TRBV20-1, the J gene TRBJ1-6; D gene ambiguous. This clonotype was sampled from a man between 18 and 29 years old who had recovered from COVID-19. Sequencing used PBMCs or T cells enriched from blood (not recorded which). The CDR3 spells CSARENSPLHF. The CDR3, as DNA: TGCAGTGCTCGGGAGAATTCACCCCTCCACTTT.